Below are 26 T cell receptor beta chains sequenced from a single sample in a study of CD8+CD57+ T cells in acquired aplastic anemia. The use of genomic DNA as template underpinned the TCR beta VDJ and CDR3 profiling. TCRdb re-derived calls from the reads in MiXCR, one entry per CDR3 protein. Among 150,000 to 160,000 distinct CDR3 sequences listed, about 50% were seen once. Patients included in sequencing had previously demonstrated CD8+CD57+ cell expansion by flow cytometry. Sequencing used sorted CD4+, CD8+, or CD8+CD57+ T cells (not recorded which) from PBMCs. Source of these receptors: a human donor with aplastic anemia.

The chain is built from TRBV9 and TRBJ2-7; either TRBD1 or TRBD2 may supply D (5 bases each). The CDR3 runs 14 residues. The V end lost 3 bases, the J end lost 3 bases, and 13 bases lay between the germline ends. Looked up from germline, CDR1 is SGDLS and CDR2 is YYNGEE. The CDR3 spells CASSGRDGDYEQYF. The CDR3 coding sequence is TGTGCCAGCAGCGGCCGGGACGGGGACTACGAGCAGTACTTC.

The rearrangement joins TRBV20-1 to TRBJ1-1, with D possibly matching TRBD1 (6 bases). Germline V gene data show CDR1 as DFQATT and CDR2 as SNEGSKA (reference sequence). The CDR3 runs to 15 residues. V lost 3 bases and J 3 bases, leaving 17 bases between the germline ends. CDR3 protein: CSARGSVGGDTEAFF. CDR3 DNA: TGCAGTGCTAGGGGAAGCGTGGGGGGCGACACTGAAGCTTTCTTT.

V usage is TRBV7-6 and J usage is TRBJ2-7, with 9 positions matching TRBD2. CDR1 SGHVS and CDR2 FNYEAQ come from the germline V gene. V lost 5 bases, J lost 7 bases, and 9 bases stayed unmatched. CDR3 size: 14 residues. CDR3 nucleotides: TGTGCCAGCAGCCCTAACGGACTAGCGCGGGAGCAGTACTTC. Residues: CASSPNGLAREQYF.

The V gene is TRBV10-3, the J gene TRBJ1-1, with 7 bases aligning to TRBD1. The CDR3 length is 11 residues. CDR1 and CDR2 from the germline V gene are ENHRY and SYGVKD. CDR3 in amino acids: CATKTGTEAFF. In DNA, the CDR3 is TGTGCAACTAAGACAGGGACTGAAGCTTTCTTT.

In its sample, this clonotype was seen many times. This chain uses TRBV2 with TRBJ1-6; D is undetermined. The CDR3 is 19 amino acids. Germline CDR1 and CDR2: SNHLY and FYNNEI. Trimming removed 5 bases from V and 3 bases from J, with 23 bases in between. CDR3 sequence (DNA): TGTGCCAGCAGTCGCTTTAGGGAGGGAAGCGCCTTCTATAATTCACCCCTCCACTTT. Amino acids: CASSRFREGSAFYNSPLHF.

This clonotype was seen many times. The rearrangement uses TRBV27 and TRBJ2-2; TRBD1 or TRBD2 may be the D gene (5 bases each). Germline V gene lookup returns CDR1 MNHEY and CDR2 SMNVEV (reference sequence). Trimming took off 4 bases at V and 10 bases at J, with 13 bases between the two ends. This CDR3 has 13 amino acids. For the CDR3, the DNA is TGTGCCAGCAGTTACGTCGTGGGGGTGGAGCTGTTTTTT. It specifies CASSYVVGVELFF.

The chain couples TRBV7-8 to TRBJ2-7; a weak D match, TRBD2 (5 bases). The V and J ends lost 2 bases and 2 bases respectively, with 13 bases between them. CDR3 length: 15 residues. Germline CDR1 and CDR2: SGHVS and FQNEAQ. The CDR3 spells CASSLRRVGAYEQYF. The DNA for the CDR3 is TGTGCCAGCAGCTTAAGACGGGTCGGGGCCTACGAGCAGTACTTC.

The rearrangement uses TRBV10-3 and TRBJ2-2; tentative D call: TRBD1 (5 bases). Trimming shortened V by 0 bases and J by 4 bases, and 9 bases separated the two germline ends. CDR1 ENHRY and CDR2 SYGVKD come from the germline V gene. CDR3 size: 15 residues. The CDR3 sequence is CAISESAGSTGELFF. The CDR3 DNA is TGTGCCATCAGTGAGTCCGCAGGGTCCACCGGGGAGCTGTTTTTT.

This chain connects TRBV4-1 to TRBJ1-3, with D perhaps matching TRBD1 (5 bases). There are 15 residues in the CDR3. CDR1 is MGHRA and CDR2 is YSYEKL in the germline V gene. V was clipped by 4 bases and J by 1 base, with 11 bases between them. CDR3 sequence reads: CASSLRGTSGNTIYF. CDR3 DNA sequence: TGCGCCAGCAGCCTTCGCGGGACGTCTGGAAACACCATATATTTT.

The gene calls are TRBV20-1 and TRBJ1-2, with 9 bases lining up with TRBD1. The trim removed 1 base at V and 6 bases at J, leaving 9 bases unmatched. The germline CDR1 and CDR2 sequences are DFQATT and SNEGSKA (reference sequence). CDR3 length: 15 amino acids. Written as DNA, the CDR3 is TGCAGTGCTAGAGCCTGGGGGGACAGGGATCATGGCTACACCTTC. As protein: CSARAWGDRDHGYTF.

This clonotype was observed many times. The genes are TRBV19 and TRBJ1-1; D gene unclear. The CDR3 is 11 residues long. Germline V lookup: CDR1 LNHDA, CDR2 SQIVND (reference sequence). V lost 7 bases, J lost 3 bases, and 6 bases lay in between. This chain's CDR3 is CASTIHTEAFF. The CDR3 coding sequence is TGTGCCAGTACCATTCACACTGAAGCTTTCTTT.

The CDR3 DNA is TGTGCCAGCAGCTTAGGGGGGCAGACCCAGTACTTC. Its protein is CASSLGGQTQYF. The chain carries TRBV7-9 and TRBJ2-5; weak D call: TRBD1 (6 bases). Per the germline V gene, CDR1 is SEHNR and CDR2 is FQNEAQ (reference sequence). The CDR3 totals 12 residues. V was shortened by 1 base and J by 6 bases, with 6 bases between the two germline ends. The full variable domain, its missing parts supplied by reference TRBV7-9 and TRBJ2-5, is DTGVSQNPRHKITKRGQNVTFRCDPISEHNRLYWYRQTLGQGPEFLTYFQNEAQLEKSRLLSDRFSAERPKGSFSTLEIQRTEQGDSAMYLCASSLGGQTQYFGPGTRLLVL.

Concerning this clonotype itself: This may be a read error, as it is one base from a much larger clone. The V call is TRBV2, the J call TRBJ2-7; TRBD2 matches 10 bases. Per the germline V gene, CDR1 is SNHLY and CDR2 is FYNNEI. V gave up 4 bases and J gave up 6 bases; unmatched junction bases: 3. The length of the CDR3 is 13 residues. CDR3 sequence (DNA): TGTGCCAGCAGTGGGCGACTAGCGGGCGAGCAGTACTTC. This encodes CASSGRLAGEQYF.

This clonotype was detected many times. This chain connects TRBV4-3 to TRBJ2-3; D is uncertain. The CDR3 spans 14 residues. The V gene lost 1 base and the J gene lost 0 bases, with 5 bases spanning the gap. Germline-derived CDR1 and CDR2 are LGHNA and YSLEER. Written as DNA, the CDR3 is TGCGCCAGCAGCCAAGGGGGTAGCACAGATACGCAGTATTTT. It translates to CASSQGGSTDTQYF.

The chain carries TRBV27 and TRBJ2-5, with D possibly TRBD1 on 6 matching bases. V was cut by 5 bases and J by 5 bases, with 18 bases left in between. The CDR3 runs 15 residues. The germline gives CDR1 MNHEY, CDR2 SMNVEV (reference sequence). Here the CDR3 reads CASSTFPGTRETQYF. For the CDR3, the DNA is TGTGCCAGCAGTACATTCCCCGGGACAAGGGAGACCCAGTACTTC.

The chain carries TRBV10-3 and TRBJ2-1; 12 bases match TRBD2. The germline V gene encodes CDR1 ENHRY and CDR2 SYGVKD. The CDR3 totals 15 residues. V lost 2 bases to trimming and J lost 4 bases; unmatched junction nucleotides: 0. The CDR3 bases are TGTGCCATCAGTGAGGGACTAGCGGGGTACAATGAGCAGTTCTTC. It yields the protein CAISEGLAGYNEQFF.

The table lists this clonotype with many counts. The chain couples TRBV7-9 to TRBJ1-5; TRBD1 agrees at 7 bases. Germline-derived CDR1 and CDR2 are SEHNR and FQNEAQ (reference sequence). The trim removed 5 bases at V and 4 bases at J, leaving 2 bases unmatched. This CDR3 comprises 13 residues. CDR3 coding DNA: TGTGCCAGCAGCCAGACAGGGAATCAGCCCCAGCATTTT. This encodes CASSQTGNQPQHF. Full variable domain (missing parts from reference TRBV7-9 and TRBJ1-5): DTGVSQNPRHKITKRGQNVTFRCDPISEHNRLYWYRQTLGQGPEFLTYFQNEAQLEKSRLLSDRFSAERPKGSFSTLEIQRTEQGDSAMYLCASSQTGNQPQHFGDGTRLSIL.

V is TRBV5-1 and J is TRBJ2-3; D is possibly TRBD1 or TRBD2 (5 bases each). Germline V CDR1 and CDR2: SGHRS, YFSETQ. Trimming removed 0 bases from V and 1 base from J, with 9 bases in between. The CDR3 totals 15 residues. The CDR3 loop is CASSLEGRGTDTQYF. Written as DNA, the CDR3 is TGCGCCAGCAGCTTGGAGGGACGGGGCACAGATACGCAGTATTTT.

This clonotype appeared many times. The genes are TRBV4-1 and TRBJ1-2; 7 positions match TRBD1. The J segment lost 3 bases and the V segment lost 2 bases, leaving 3 bases of the junction unmatched. Germline V gene data show CDR1 as MGHRA and CDR2 as YSYEKL. CDR3 length equals 14 residues. The CDR3 here is CASSQPGQYYGYTF. Written as DNA, the CDR3 is TGCGCCAGCAGCCAACCGGGACAGTACTATGGCTACACCTTC.

To note about this clonotype: Sequence at one end of the junction differs from germline and may be a read error. This chain joins TRBV10-3 and TRBJ2-7; 7 positions match TRBD1. This CDR3 spans 14 amino acids. Germline V lookup: CDR1 ENHRY, CDR2 SYGVKD. As DNA, the CDR3 is TGTGCCAGCAGTTACTTTGAGGGGGCTTACGAGCAGTACTTC. Encoded protein: CASSYFEGAYEQYF.

In this sample, this clonotype turned up a few times. The chain recombines TRBV20-1 with TRBJ2-3; perhaps TRBD2 as D (5 bases). CDR1 DFQATT and CDR2 SNEGSKA come from the germline V gene (reference sequence). This CDR3 is built from 10 residues. DNA of the CDR3: TGCAGGGCGAGCGGAGATACGCAGTATTTT. This codes for CRASGDTQYF.

Many counts were recorded for this clonotype. The rearrangement joins TRBV20-1 to TRBJ1-1; the D gene is possibly TRBD1 (5 bases). V lost 0 bases to trimming and J lost 6 bases, with 14 bases between them. Germline CDR1 reads DFQATT; CDR2 reads SNEGSKA (reference sequence). The CDR3 loop spans 14 amino acids. The CDR3 DNA is TGCAGTGCTAGAGATATGGTTGGGGGGGCTGAAGCTTTCTTT. This codes for CSARDMVGGAEAFF.

This clonotype was seen repeatedly, ten times or more. The chain is built from TRBV6-5 and TRBJ1-1; TRBD1 agrees at 7 bases. CDR3 length: 12 amino acids. Germline CDR1 is MNHEY and CDR2 is SVGAGI. The junction had 2 bases not matched to a gene; V was cut back by 2 bases and J by 8 bases. CDR3 nucleotide sequence: TGTGCCAGCAGTTACCCGGGACAGGAAGCTTTCTTT. Its translation: CASSYPGQEAFF.

This clonotype came up a few times. V gene TRBV7-2 combines with J gene TRBJ1-1, with TRBD1 as a possible D gene (5 bases). Trimming cost V 8 bases and J 4 bases, with 11 bases left between them. Germline-derived CDR1 and CDR2 are SGHTA and FQGNSA. The CDR3 totals 12 residues. The CDR3 nucleotides read TGTGCCAGCGGCGACGGGGGCACTGAAGCTTTCTTT. Translated: CASGDGGTEAFF.

The chain recombines TRBV10-2 with TRBJ1-2, with 9 positions matching TRBD1. The V gene end was trimmed by 3 bases and the J gene end by 6 bases; junction bases not matched to a gene: 8. Germline CDR1 WSHSY, CDR2 SAAADI. The length of the CDR3 is 15 residues. This chain's CDR3 is CASSDLTGGPDGYTF. The CDR3 DNA follows: TGCGCCAGCAGTGACCTGACAGGGGGTCCGGATGGCTACACCTTC.

This clonotype was recorded many times. The CDR3 region is CASSESSGTGTDTQYF. DNA of the CDR3: TGTGCCAGCAGTGAAAGCTCCGGGACAGGCACAGATACGCAGTATTTT. The rearrangement joins TRBV6-1 to TRBJ2-3, with 7 bases fitting TRBD1. Germline CDR1 and CDR2: MNHNS and SASEGT. The CDR3 totals 16 residues. Trimming took 2 bases from V and 1 from J; bases not matched to a gene: 6.